A single sample is the source of the 2 T cell receptor beta chains below, sequenced in a study of T-cell memory formation after mild COVID-19. A single record per CDR3 protein comes from TCRdb applying MiXCR to the 5' RACE reads. Here the sample spans about 100,000 distinct CDR3 sequences, 15% to 20% being singletons. Sequenced: PBMCs or a T cell subset sorted from them (not recorded which). The source of these receptors is a man between 18 and 29 years old who had mild COVID-19 (a few samples of this study predate the infection). Cell type and time point are not known.

This clonotype was recorded a few times. The chain combines TRBV3-1 with TRBJ2-7, with TRBD1 as a possible D gene (6 bases). V lost 0 bases and J lost 2, with 14 bases in between. Germline CDR1 is LGHDT and CDR2 is YNNKEL (reference sequence). The CDR3 is 16 amino acids. In DNA form, the CDR3 reads TGTGCCAGCAGCCAAGACATGACAGGACAACCCTACGAGCAGTACGTC. Translation: CASSQDMTGQPYEQYV.

The V gene is TRBV20-1, the J gene TRBJ1-2, with D perhaps matching TRBD1 (6 bases). The CDR3 runs to 12 residues. Germline V gives CDR1 DFQATT, CDR2 SNEGSKA (reference sequence). Trimming removed 5 bases from V and 3 bases from J, with 10 bases in between. The CDR3, as DNA: TGCAGTGCTGGACAGAATTACTATGGCTACACCTTC. Its translation is CSAGQNYYGYTF.